A single TCR beta chain is shown here with its context. TCRdb's copy holds only in-frame clones and misses some; the assay was immunoSEQ multiplex PCR. The table lists 300,000 to 450,000 clones, 85% of them singletons. These data originate in a study of blood T cell repertoires in COVID-19. The clonotype originates from a woman younger than 30 with acute or convalescent COVID-19. Sequencing was carried out using peripheral blood.

DNA of the CDR3: TGTGCCAGCAGCCCGACGGGGAACTATGGCTACACCTTC. Translated: CASSPTGNYGYTF. The chain couples TRBV7-3 to TRBJ1-2, with D unclear. CDR3 size: 13 residues. The germline V gene has CDR1 SGHTA and CDR2 FQGTGA. Trimming pared 5 bases from V and 2 bases from J, leaving 9 bases between.